One sample yielded the 11 T cell receptor beta chains listed below, sequenced in a study of blood T cell repertoires in COVID-19. Assay used: immunoSEQ multiplex PCR; TCRdb lists only in-frame clones, some missing. Of roughly 180,000 clones in the sample, roughly 76% are singletons; the top ten hold 8.6%. Material for sequencing was peripheral blood. The receptor source for this set is a woman aged 50 to 60 with active or convalescent COVID-19.

The rearrangement links TRBV27 to TRBJ1-1, with TRBD1 matching 9 bases. From germline, CDR1 is MNHEY and CDR2 SMNVEV (reference sequence). The CDR3 contains 17 residues. V gave up 5 bases and J gave up 4 bases; unmatched junction bases: 14. This CDR3 is CASSPLGDRVRTTEAFF. In nucleotides, the CDR3 is TGTGCCAGCAGTCCCCTTGGGGACAGGGTAAGGACCACTGAAGCTTTCTTT.

The chain links TRBV5-1 to TRBJ2-5, with 7 bases lining up with TRBD2. V lost 4 bases and J lost 5; bases outside the gene matches: 8. Germline V CDR1 and CDR2: SGHRS, YFSETQ. The CDR3 spans 14 residues. CDR3 loop: CASSTPTSSETQYF. In DNA, the CDR3 is TGCGCCAGCAGCACCCCGACTAGCTCGGAGACCCAGTACTTC.

The V call is TRBV19, the J call TRBJ2-2; D is unresolved. Trimming cost V 3 bases and J 5 bases, with 7 bases left between them. This CDR3 region has 13 residues. Per germline, CDR1 LNHDA and CDR2 SQIVND (reference sequence). Here the CDR3 reads CASSIRRTGELFF. CDR3 nucleotides: TGTGCCAGTAGTATCCGTCGGACCGGGGAGCTGTTTTTT.

The V and J genes are TRBV4-1 and TRBJ1-3; 8 bases match TRBD1. Losses at the gene ends were 6 bases for V and 1 base for J; bases not matched to a gene: 5. This CDR3 has 15 residues. Looked up from germline, CDR1 is MGHRA and CDR2 is YSYEKL. The CDR3 DNA sequence: TGCGCCAGCAGTCAGGGGGCCGCATCTGGAAACACCATATATTTT. Residues: CASSQGAASGNTIYF.

The V call is TRBV6-6, the J call TRBJ1-2; TRBD1 matches 7 bases. Germline CDR1 and CDR2: MNHNY and SVGAGI (reference sequence). The CDR3 runs to 14 residues. Trimming took 6 bases from V and 7 from J; bases not matched to a gene: 11. DNA for the CDR3: TGTGCCAGCAGGACGACCGGGACAGCTGGTGGCTACACCTTC. Its translation is CASRTTGTAGGYTF.

CDR3 sequence reads: CASSKGQGAYNSPLHF. CDR3 bases: TGTGCCAGCAGCAAAGGACAGGGTGCCTATAATTCACCCCTCCACTTT. The chain has TRBV13 and TRBJ1-6; TRBD1 agrees at 8 bases. This CDR3 has 16 residues. CDR1 is PRHDT, CDR2 FYEKMQ, per germline (reference sequence). V shed 5 bases and J 2 bases; nucleotides not matched to a gene: 5.

The chain uses TRBV10-3 and TRBJ1-4; unclear D gene. Per germline, CDR1 ENHRY and CDR2 SYGVKD. The CDR3 is made up of 13 amino acids. V lost 4 bases to trimming and J lost 8 bases, with 11 bases between them. This CDR3 is CAISVKSGEKLFF. In DNA form, the CDR3 reads TGTGCCATCAGTGTTAAATCAGGCGAAAAACTGTTTTTT.

The rearrangement links TRBV30 to TRBJ2-5; possible D gene TRBD1, 5 bases. The germline CDR1 and CDR2 sequences are GTSNPN and SVGIG (reference sequence). The CDR3 runs 14 residues. Deletions cut 2 bases from V and 2 bases from J, with 12 bases between. The CDR3 DNA sequence: TGTGCCTGGAGTCTAGGCAGGGTACAAGAGACCCAGTACTTC. Its protein product is CAWSLGRVQETQYF.

J is TRBJ1-2 and V is TRBV7-2, with D perhaps matching TRBD1 (5 bases). Germline CDR1 is SGHTA and CDR2 is FQGNSA. The CDR3 runs 13 residues. V shed 1 base and J shed 5 bases, with 8 bases lying between them. CDR3 region: CASSLETAYGYTF. CDR3 nucleotide sequence: TGTGCCAGCAGCTTAGAGACAGCTTATGGCTACACCTTC.

V and J are TRBV7-9 and TRBJ1-6, with TRBD1 matching over 11 bases. V lost 5 bases and J lost 7; bases outside the gene matches: 1. The CDR3 length is 14 residues. Germline V CDR1 and CDR2: SEHNR, FQNEAQ (reference sequence). The CDR3 protein is CASSRDRGNSPLHF. CDR3 coding DNA: TGTGCCAGCAGCCGGGACAGGGGGAATTCACCCCTCCACTTT.

This clone has only one observation. The rearrangement joins TRBV2 to TRBJ2-1, with TRBD2 matching 9 bases. Trimming took 6 bases from V and 9 from J; bases not matched to a gene: 15. Germline CDR1 SNHLY, CDR2 FYNNEI. There are 16 residues in the CDR3. This CDR3 is CASRAGTSSSFGEQFF. The CDR3 DNA follows: TGTGCCAGCAGGGCCGGGACTAGCTCCTCGTTCGGTGAGCAGTTCTTC.